The following is a T cell receptor beta chain sequence with its context. Its antigen remains unidentified. The sample comes from a study of T cells in Graves' hyperthyroidism and ophthalmopathy. V was pared by 0 bases and J by 5 bases, with 6 bases of the junction left unmatched. Germline V gene data show CDR1 as MNHEY and CDR2 as SVGAGI. The CDR3 length is 15 residues. Recently diagnosed hyperthyroidism of less than 2 months' duration affected patients aged 18 to 65. Patients showing uncontrolled infection, other autoimmune disease, pregnancy or lactation were ineligible. Study results and caveats: Ophthalmopathy could be told apart from stable hyperthyroidism with a 13 V-J model.

TCR beta CDR3 region amplification was performed from RNA transcripts. A first-round RT-PCR of the TCR CDR3 used the HTBI primer set. TCRdb re-derived calls from the multiplex PCR reads in MiXCR, one entry per CDR3 protein. The sample has roughly 170,000 distinct CDR3 sequences, approximately 15% seen once. The chain has TRBV6-5 and TRBJ2-5; TRBD1 matches at 7 bases. Sequences were obtained from blood. The sequence was collected from a woman in her 50s with Graves' hyperthyroidism. The DNA for the CDR3 is TGTGCCAGCAGTTACTCCCGACAGGGTATGGAGACCCAGTACTTC. This sequence encodes CASSYSRQGMETQYF.